In its sample, the clone carrying this T cell receptor (beta chain) was seen many times. Its antigen is not identified. The data were taken from a study of beta chain features in type 1 diabetes. Overall study: Patients looked much like healthy donors when it came to age, gender and cell yields. Study results and limitations: Because the template was cDNA, high-expressing cells might be over-represented.

Every isolated RNA sample was fully reverse transcribed, so sequencing captured expressed TCRB transcripts. Only in-frame clones appear in the TCRdb table, and some are missing; sequencing was by immunoSEQ multiplex PCR. Found here are fewer than 350,000 clones, about 8% of them singletons; the top ten hold 0.9% to 1.2%. This sequence was found in a woman under 30 in good health. Sequencing used central memory CD4+ T cells from blood.

The CDR3 loop is CASSRGGGQASYGYTF. The CDR3 region has the DNA TGTGCCAGCAGCCGGGGTGGAGGACAGGCGAGCTATGGCTACACCTTC. The V and J genes are TRBV5-5 and TRBJ1-2, with TRBD1 identical over 7 bases. This CDR3 is 16 amino acids long. J lost 4 bases, V lost 4 bases, and 13 bases had no gene match. The V gene's germline CDR1 is SGHKS and CDR2 YYEKEE (reference sequence).